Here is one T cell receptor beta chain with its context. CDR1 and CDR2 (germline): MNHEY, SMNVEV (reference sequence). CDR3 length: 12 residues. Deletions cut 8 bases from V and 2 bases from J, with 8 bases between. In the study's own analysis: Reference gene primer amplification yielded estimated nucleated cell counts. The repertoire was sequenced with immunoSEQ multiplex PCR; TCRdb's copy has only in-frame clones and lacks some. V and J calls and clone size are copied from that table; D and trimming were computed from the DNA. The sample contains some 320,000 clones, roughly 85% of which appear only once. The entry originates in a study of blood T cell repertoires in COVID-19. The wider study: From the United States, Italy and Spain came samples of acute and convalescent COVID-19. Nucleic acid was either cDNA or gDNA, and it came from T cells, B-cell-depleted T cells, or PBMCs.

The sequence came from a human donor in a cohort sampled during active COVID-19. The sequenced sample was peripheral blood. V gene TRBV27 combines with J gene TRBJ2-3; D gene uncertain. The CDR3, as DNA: TGTGCCAGCGGGCTGAACACAGATACGCAGTATTTT. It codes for CASGLNTDTQYF.